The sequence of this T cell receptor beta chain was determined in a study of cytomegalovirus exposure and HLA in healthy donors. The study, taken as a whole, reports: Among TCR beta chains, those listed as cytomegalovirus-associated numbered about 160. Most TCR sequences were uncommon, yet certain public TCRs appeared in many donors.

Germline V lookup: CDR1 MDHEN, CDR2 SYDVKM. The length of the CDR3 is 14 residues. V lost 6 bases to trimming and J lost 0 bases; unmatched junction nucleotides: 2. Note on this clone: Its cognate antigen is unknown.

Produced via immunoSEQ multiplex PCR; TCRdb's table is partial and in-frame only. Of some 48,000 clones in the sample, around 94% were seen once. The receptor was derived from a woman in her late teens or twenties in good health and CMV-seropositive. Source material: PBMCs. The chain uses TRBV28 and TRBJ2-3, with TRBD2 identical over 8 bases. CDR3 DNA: TGTGCCAGCAGCACTAGCGGCAGCACAGATACGCAGTATTTT. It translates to CASSTSGSTDTQYF.